The rows below give T cell receptor beta chains drawn from one sample of a study of blood T cells in healthy people across ages. TCRdb analysed the 5' RACE reads with MiXCR anew, one entry per CDR3 protein. Among over 1,500,000 distinct CDR3 sequences listed, about two fifths were seen once. Sequencing input: blood. These receptors all stem from a human donor in good health. Each CDR3 is given with its conserved first and last residue. A D gene is named only where the DNA matches it firmly. The listing skips clone size in some rows; elsewhere it reads once, few, many or a size class.

J gene: TRBJ1-2; clone size: .; D gene: .; V gene: TRBV13; CDR3 DNA: TGTGCCAGCACGCGTTTTGGAGACTATGGCTACACCTTC; CDR3 protein: CASTRFGDYGYTF
J gene: TRBJ1-3; clone size: once; D gene: .; V gene: TRBV7-9; CDR3 DNA: TGTGCCAGCAGCTTCTCCTTCTCTGGAAACACCATATATTTT; CDR3 protein: CASSFSFSGNTIYF
J gene: TRBJ2-7; clone size: few; D gene: TRBD1; V gene: TRBV4-3; CDR3 DNA: TGCGCCAGCAGCGTAGGACAGGGAATTTTCTACGAGCAGTACTTC; CDR3 protein: CASSVGQGIFYEQYF
J gene: TRBJ2-5; clone size: few; D gene: TRBD2; V gene: TRBV11-1; CDR3 DNA: TGTGCCAGCAGCTTTGATAGCGGGGGGCAAGAGACCCAGTACTTC; CDR3 protein: CASSFDSGGQETQYF
J gene: TRBJ2-2; clone size: .; D gene: .; V gene: TRBV12-3/TRBV12-4; CDR3 DNA: TGTGCCAGCAGTCATGGGGGGACCGAAGAGGAGCTGTTTTTT; CDR3 protein: CASSHGGTEEELFF
J gene: TRBJ2-7; clone size: few; D gene: .; V gene: TRBV6-6; CDR3 DNA: TGTGCCAGCAGTTACAGGATGAGGAGCTCCTACGAGCAGTACTTC; CDR3 protein: CASSYRMRSSYEQYF
J gene: TRBJ1-5; clone size: .; D gene: .; V gene: TRBV7-9; CDR3 DNA: TGTGCCAGCAGCCGGACGGCCGGTAGCAATCAGCCCCAGCATTTT; CDR3 protein: CASSRTAGSNQPQHF
J gene: TRBJ1-1; clone size: .; D gene: .; V gene: TRBV4-3; CDR3 DNA: TGCGCCAGCAGCCAAGTGGGAGGGGGGAAGTACACTGAAGCTTTCTTT; CDR3 protein: CASSQVGGGKYTEAFF
J gene: TRBJ2-1; clone size: few; D gene: TRBD2; V gene: TRBV25-1; CDR3 DNA: TGTGCCAGCAGTGAATCGCTCCCGGGACTAGCGGGCTCCTACAATGAGCAGTTCTTC; CDR3 protein: CASSESLPGLAGSYNEQFF
J gene: TRBJ2-5; clone size: .; D gene: TRBD1; V gene: TRBV5-1; CDR3 DNA: TGCGCCAGCTGCCTGGGGGACAGGGATAAAGAGACCCAGTACTTC; CDR3 protein: CASCLGDRDKETQYF
J gene: TRBJ2-1; clone size: .; D gene: TRBD2; V gene: TRBV5-6; CDR3 DNA: TGTGCCAGCAGCCCGGGGGGGCCTATCAATGAGCAGTTCTTC; CDR3 protein: CASSPGGPINEQFF
J gene: TRBJ1-4; clone size: .; D gene: .; V gene: TRBV20-1; CDR3 DNA: TGCAGTGCTAGACCTCAGGGGCAGGGTGAAAAACTGTTTTTT; CDR3 protein: CSARPQGQGEKLFF
J gene: TRBJ2-2; clone size: few; D gene: .; V gene: TRBV20-1; CDR3 DNA: TGCAGTGCTAGAGATCCCGGGAGAGGCACCGGGGAGTTGTTTTTT; CDR3 protein: CSARDPGRGTGELFF
J gene: TRBJ1-2; clone size: .; D gene: .; V gene: TRBV2; CDR3 DNA: TGTACCAGCAGTGTTGAGTCCGGGGGCGCCAACTATGGCTACACCTTC; CDR3 protein: CTSSVESGGANYGYTF
J gene: TRBJ1-1; clone size: .; D gene: .; V gene: TRBV6-2/TRBV6-3; CDR3 DNA: TGTGCCAGCAGTTACGGTCAGCCCTCTAACACTGAAGCTTTCTTT; CDR3 protein: CASSYGQPSNTEAFF
J gene: TRBJ2-5; clone size: .; D gene: TRBD1; V gene: TRBV12-3/TRBV12-4; CDR3 DNA: TGTGCCAGCAGTTCTGGACAGGGGACCACCGAGACCCAGTACTTC; CDR3 protein: CASSSGQGTTETQYF
J gene: TRBJ2-1; clone size: .; D gene: TRBD1; V gene: TRBV11-3; CDR3 DNA: TGTGCCAGCAGCTTAGATTTTATCCCCGGGACAGGGGACAATGAGCAGTTCTTC; CDR3 protein: CASSLDFIPGTGDNEQFF